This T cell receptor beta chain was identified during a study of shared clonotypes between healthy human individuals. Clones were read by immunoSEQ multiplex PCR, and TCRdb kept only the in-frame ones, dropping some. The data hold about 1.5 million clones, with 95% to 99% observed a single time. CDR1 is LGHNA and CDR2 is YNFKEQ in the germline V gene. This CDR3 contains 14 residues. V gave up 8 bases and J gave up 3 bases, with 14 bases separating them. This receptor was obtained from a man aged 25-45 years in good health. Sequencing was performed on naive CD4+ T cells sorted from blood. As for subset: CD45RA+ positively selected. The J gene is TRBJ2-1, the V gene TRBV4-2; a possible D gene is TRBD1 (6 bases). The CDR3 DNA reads TGTGCCAGCCGCTGGGGGCTAGACTACAATGAGCAGTTCTTC. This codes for CASRWGLDYNEQFF.